Listed here are 29 T cell receptor beta chains from one sample, sequenced in a study of tumor-infiltrating lymphocytes in primary liver carcinoma. Reverse transcription of approximately 500 ng total RNA with a constant-region primer produced TCR beta cDNA. Three rounds of nested multiplex PCR with slightly modified ARM-PCR produced TCR beta libraries. Forward primers for TRBV1-TRBV30 and a C-beta reverse primer served the first two PCR rounds, at about 10 cycles each. MiXCR, run by TCRdb on the multiplex PCR reads, gives a single entry per CDR3 protein. The data show some 190,000 distinct CDR3 sequences, approximately 86% seen once. Starting material for RNA and DNA co-extraction consisted of roughly 18-34 mg of unsorted bulk tissue. Sequenced input: tumor tissue from primary liver carcinoma. The receptors originated from a man in his forties with primary liver carcinoma and hepatitis B virus infection.

As concerns this clonotype: Since the CDR3 does not end with the conserved phenylalanine or tryptophan, this likely comes from a read error. V usage is TRBV6-1 and J usage is TRBJ1-5; D gene uncertain. Germline CDR1 reads MNHNS; CDR2 reads SASEGT. The CDR3 has 13 residues. CDR3 DNA sequence: TGTGCCGGCAGTGAAGCGAAGGGCCAGCCCCAGCATCTT. Translating it yields CAGSEAKGQPQHL.

Regarding this clonotype: One end of the junction is discordant with germline, which a read error may explain. The DNA for the CDR3 is TGTGCCATCAGCCTCTGGACTAGCGCCAGCACAGATACGCAGTATTTT. Translation gives CAISLWTSASTDTQYF. The genes are TRBV5-4 and TRBJ2-3, with TRBD2 matching 9 bases. The germline gives CDR1 SGHNT, CDR2 YYREEE (reference sequence). The CDR3 totals 16 residues.

The rearrangement joins TRBV11-2 to TRBJ2-5; D perhaps matches TRBD2 (5 bases). CDR3 length equals 18 residues. In germline, CDR1 is SGHAT, CDR2 FQNNGV. V was cut by 4 bases and J by 5 bases, with 26 bases left in between. The CDR3 loop is CASSSSSIQDTRRETQYF. The CDR3 coding sequence is TGTGCCAGCAGCTCTAGCTCAATCCAGGATACTAGGCGGGAGACCCAGTACTTC.

Regarding this clonotype: This sequence may be a read error, since a much larger clone differs from it by one base. The CDR3 protein is CASSGTGGRELFF. For the CDR3, the DNA is TGCGCCAGCTCCGGGACTGGCGGGAGAGAGCTGTTTTTT. The V call is TRBV12-3 or TRBV12-4, the J call TRBJ2-2; 7 bases match TRBD2. The CDR3 runs 13 residues.

The chain uses TRBV11-2 and TRBJ1-5; D might be TRBD1 (6 bases). CDR1 and CDR2 from the germline V gene are SGHAT and FQNNGV. This CDR3 contains 16 residues. The V end lost 9 bases, the J end lost 4 bases, and 22 bases lay between the germline ends. The CDR3 sequence: CASSIKGGLTNQPQHF. As DNA, the CDR3 is TGTGCCAGTAGCATAAAAGGGGGACTAACGAATCAGCCCCAGCATTTT.

Concerning this clonotype: The junction does not match germline at one end; this may be a read error. The chain combines TRBV4-1 with TRBJ2-3; 9 bases map to TRBD2. Germline assignment: CDR1 MGHRA and CDR2 YSYEKL. The CDR3 has 16 residues. CDR3 in DNA: TGCGCCAGGAACCAAGATCCGGGTAGCGGGAGTAATACGCTGTATTTT. Protein: CARNQDPGSGSNTLYF.

Of note for this clonotype: Likely a read error: the CDR3 ends without its conserved phenylalanine or tryptophan. The chain has TRBV29-1 and TRBJ1-1; D is uncertain. This CDR3 spans 11 amino acids. The germline V gene has CDR1 SQVTM and CDR2 ANQGSEA. The CDR3 nucleotides read TGCAACGTTGACCCTAGCCCCGGAGCTTTCTCT. Translating it yields CNVDPSPGAFS.

The chain combines TRBV25-1 with TRBJ1-1; tentatively, D is TRBD1 (6 bases). From germline, CDR1 is MGHDK and CDR2 SYGVNS. V was clipped by 6 bases and J by 3 bases, with 23 bases between them. This CDR3 contains 17 residues. In DNA, the CDR3 is TGTGCCAGCAGGATGACAGGAGGAGAGGTAGGGGACACTGAAGCTTTCTTT. Translation gives CASRMTGGEVGDTEAFF.

There are a few counts of this clonotype. The junction shows a germline mismatch at one end, possibly a read error. The chain carries TRBV12-3 or TRBV12-4 and TRBJ2-1; 8 nucleotides align to TRBD2. The CDR3 runs 15 residues. This chain's CDR3 is CASSLAAGVDNEQLF. The CDR3 DNA is TGTGCCAGCAGTTTAGCAGCGGGAGTGGATAATGAGCAGTTGTTC.

This clonotype has only a few counts. At one end, the junction sequence differs from germline, possibly due to a read error. J is TRBJ1-6 and V is TRBV4-3, with D perhaps TRBD1 (6 bases). This CDR3 has 15 residues. The germline V gene encodes CDR1 LGHNA and CDR2 YSLEER. The CDR3, as DNA: TGTGCCAGCTGCCAAGATAGCACAGGGAATTCACCCCTCCACTTT. It translates to CASCQDSTGNSPLHF.

This rearrangement joins TRBV6-6 to TRBJ1-5; TRBD1 is a possible D gene (5 bases). This CDR3 comprises 15 residues. Germline assignment: CDR1 MNHNY and CDR2 SVGAGI (reference sequence). The ends were cut back, 8 bases at V and 6 bases at J, with 20 bases in the middle. The CDR3 DNA sequence: TGTGCCAGCGCCCAGGGAGGGAGGGTTAGTCAGCCCCAGCATTTT. It yields the protein CASAQGGRVSQPQHF.

Of note for this clonotype: The conserved final phenylalanine or tryptophan is absent from the CDR3, which likely points to a read error. The V and J genes are TRBV6-5 and TRBJ2-3; 9 bases are a match to TRBD2. CDR1 is MNHEY and CDR2 is SVGAGI in the germline V gene. The CDR3 has 15 residues. The CDR3 DNA reads as TGTGCCAGCAACCCAGGGCTAGCGGGAACAGATAGGCAGTATATT. It codes for CASNPGLAGTDRQYI.

About this clonotype: An end of the junction differs from the germline gene, which may be a read error. J is TRBJ2-7 and V is TRBV5-5; D is ambiguous. There are 15 residues in the CDR3. Germline loops: CDR1 SGHKS, CDR2 YYEKEE (reference sequence). The CDR3 DNA reads as TGTGTCAGCAGCCACCGTCTGGCTAGCTCCTACGAGCAGTACTTC. The encoded protein is CVSSHRLASSYEQYF.

Concerning this clonotype itself: This sequence may be a read error, since a much larger clone differs from it by one base. The chain employs TRBV7-9 and TRBJ2-7; 7 bases align to TRBD1. The germline V gene encodes CDR1 SEHNR and CDR2 FQNEAQ (reference sequence). The V segment lost 10 bases and the J segment 4 bases; nucleotides outside the gene matches: 7. CDR3 size: 12 residues. The CDR3 protein is CAIIKQGYEQYF. CDR3 coding DNA: TGTGCCATCATCAAACAGGGGTACGAGCAGTACTTC.

Points on this clonotype: A much larger clone differs by one base, so this may be a read error. The CDR3 does not end in the conserved phenylalanine or tryptophan, so this is likely a read error. No DNA is shown, since the ends of the CDR3 on it are uncertain; the CDR3 is the one TCRdb lists. The gene calls are TRBV21-1 and TRBJ2-1; no check of the table's D call, TRBD2, against the DNA was made. TRBV21-1 is flagged as a pseudogene. The CDR3 is made up of 18 amino acids, end residues included. Here the CDR3 reads CASSKAHETSGRYNEQFL.

This clonotype was found once. The conserved closing phenylalanine or tryptophan is absent in this CDR3, likely reflecting a read error. The DNA is left out, because the CDR3 cannot be placed on it with certainty; the CDR3 is given as TCRdb lists it. The CDR3 loop reads CSCIQGTGETQHL. V gene TRBV29-1 combines with J gene TRBJ2-5; the table's TRBD1 call for D was not verified on the DNA. Germline CDR1 and CDR2: SQVTM and ANQGSEA. The CDR3 spans 13 residues, counting both ends.

Comment on this clonotype: The CDR3 does not end in the conserved phenylalanine or tryptophan, so this is likely a read error. J is TRBJ2-7 and V is TRBV10-3, with TRBD2 identical over 9 bases. The V gene's germline CDR1 is ENHRY and CDR2 SYGVKD. The CDR3 length is 18 residues. V was clipped by 6 bases and J by 6 bases; unmatched bases: 21. CDR3 DNA: TGTGCCATCAGGGCTCCCCCCGGGACTAGCCTTACATCTGGCGAGCAGTACTTA. It encodes CAIRAPPGTSLTSGEQYL.

As to this clonotype: One end of the junction does not line up with germline, which may come from a read error. V gene TRBV6-1 combines with J gene TRBJ2-7, with TRBD1 identical over 8 bases. The CDR3 spans 16 residues. Germline CDR1 reads MNHNS; CDR2 reads SASEGT. CDR3: CASSPHRDRSSYEQYF. CDR3 sequence (DNA): TGTGCTAGCAGCCCTCACCGGGACAGGAGCTCCTACGAGCAGTACTTC.

Notes on this clonotype: One end of the junction is discordant with germline, which a read error may explain. The genes are TRBV12-3 or TRBV12-4 and TRBJ1-1; TRBD1 agrees at 9 bases. CDR3 size: 16 residues. Here the CDR3 DNA reads TGTGCCAGCAGCCGCGCGGGACAGGGTTTAAACACTGATGCTCTATTT. This codes for CASSRAGQGLNTDALF.

This clonotype was recorded only once. The V call is TRBV11-1, the J call TRBJ2-3, with D hard to call. The CDR3 is 19 amino acids. V lost 7 bases to trimming and J lost 1 base, with 27 bases between them. Per the germline V gene, CDR1 is SGHAT and CDR2 is FQDESV (reference sequence). Here the CDR3 reads CASISGESSVGACTDTQYF. The CDR3 nucleotides are TGTGCCAGCATCTCTGGGGAAAGTTCTGTTGGAGCCTGCACAGATACGCAGTATTTT.

To note about this clonotype: The junction departs from germline at one end; a sequencing error may be responsible. V usage is TRBV12-3 or TRBV12-4 and J usage is TRBJ2-7; the D gene is possibly TRBD2 (5 bases). CDR3 length equals 11 residues. CDR3 DNA: TGTGCCAACAGCGGTTTCTACGAGCAATACTTC. As protein: CANSGFYEQYF.

To note about this clonotype: The junction departs from germline at one end; a sequencing error may be responsible. The chain combines TRBV11-2 with TRBJ1-4; the D is unclear. CDR3 size: 15 residues. Germline CDR1 is SGHAT and CDR2 is FQNNGV. The CDR3 is CAISLDPIGVEKLFF. The CDR3 nucleotides read TGTGCCATCAGCTTAGACCCGATAGGAGTTGAAAAACTGTTTTTT.

A remark on this clonotype: A much larger clone lies a single base off, so this may be a read error. No conserved phenylalanine or tryptophan ends this CDR3, so it is likely a read error. This chain joins TRBV30 and TRBJ2-7; possibly TRBD1 for D (6 bases). Germline lookup yields CDR1 GTSNPN and CDR2 SVGIG (reference sequence). Trimming stripped 4 bases from V and 3 bases from J, with 10 bases between. The CDR3 runs 12 residues. The CDR3 spells CAWTGALYEQYL. The DNA of the CDR3 is TGTGCCTGGACAGGGGCCCTCTACGAGCAGTACTTG.

The CDR3 DNA sequence: TGCACCGACGCCCGGGACTTCACGAGGGTGCAGTTCTTC. As protein: CTDARDFTRVQFF. The chain links TRBV29-1 to TRBJ2-1; TRBD2 might be the D (6 bases). Germline loops: CDR1 SQVTM, CDR2 ANQGSEA. This CDR3 has 13 amino acids.

Remarks on this clonotype: At one boundary the junction diverges from the germline segment, which might be a read error. The gene calls are TRBV6-5 and TRBJ2-3; 12 bases map to TRBD2. This CDR3 has 15 residues. Per germline, CDR1 MNHEY and CDR2 SVGAGI. CDR3: CASNPGLAGTDMRYF. CDR3 nucleotides: TGTGCTAGCAACCCAGGACTAGCGGGAACAGATATGCGGTATTTT.

About this clonotype: This likely comes from a read error, as the CDR3 has no conserved phenylalanine or tryptophan at its end. The CDR3 DNA sequence: TGTGCCAGGAGCTTACGATGGACAGGGGAAAATGAGCAGTACATC. Encoded protein: CARSLRWTGENEQYI. This chain uses TRBV11-2 with TRBJ2-7; TRBD1 aligns across 9 bases. This CDR3 has 15 residues. CDR1 is SGHAT, CDR2 FQNNGV, per germline.

Points on this clonotype: One junction end disagrees with the germline gene, perhaps due to a read error. The chain uses TRBV6-6 and TRBJ2-7; 9 bases map to TRBD2. The germline gives CDR1 MNHNY, CDR2 SVGAGI (reference sequence). This CDR3 spans 15 amino acids. In nucleotides, the CDR3 is TGTGCCAGCTCCAACGGGGCGGGAGGGAGTTACGAGCAATACTTC. This sequence encodes CASSNGAGGSYEQYF.

About this clonotype itself: Germline is not matched at one junction end, which may reflect a read error. V and J are TRBV29-1 and TRBJ2-7; TRBD1 or TRBD2 may be the D gene (5 bases each). Germline CDR1 SQVTM, CDR2 ANQGSEA. There are 13 residues in the CDR3. The CDR3 spells CSARDAFQGEQYF. The CDR3 nucleotides read TGCAGCGCCCGGGACGCGTTTCAGGGCGAGCAGTATTTC.

As concerns this clonotype: One junction end disagrees with the germline gene, perhaps due to a read error. In DNA form, the CDR3 reads TGCAGCGTTGAGACGGGACACTCAACCTACGAGCATTACTTC. The encoded protein is CSVETGHSTYEHYF. The rearrangement links TRBV29-1 to TRBJ2-7; tentative D call: TRBD1 (6 bases). The CDR3 length is 14 residues. Germline V lookup: CDR1 SQVTM, CDR2 ANQGSEA.